The present entry profiles one T cell receptor beta chain with its context. These data are taken from a study of control samples from healthy donors and cancer patients. Assay used: immunoSEQ multiplex PCR; TCRdb lists only in-frame clones, some missing. The sample carries tens of thousands of clones, around 90% recorded once. The CDR3 is made up of 16 amino acids. V was clipped by 1 base and J by 0 bases, with 12 bases between them. Germline V gene data show CDR1 as MNHNS and CDR2 as SASEGT. V usage is TRBV6-1 and J usage is TRBJ1-1; no firm D call. This clonotype was obtained from a woman aged 50 to 65 with colorectal cancer. The material sequenced was PBMCs. CDR3 bases: TGTGCCAGCAGTGAAGGACTAGGGCGGCTGAACACTGAAGCTTTCTTT. Translation gives CASSEGLGRLNTEAFF.